This T cell receptor beta chain was profiled in a study of shared clonotypes between healthy human individuals. General study findings and limits: Roughly 5% of naive CD4 clonotypes were common to several donors. Generally, naive subsets came out with larger estimated richness than memory subsets.

Sequencing used immunoSEQ multiplex PCR; TCRdb keeps in-frame clones, though not all of them. The sample holds roughly 1.4 million clones; 97% to 99% are singletons and the top ten take around 0.38%. Per germline, CDR1 MNHNS and CDR2 SASEGT. CDR3 length: 15 amino acids. V lost 4 bases and J lost 3; bases outside the gene matches: 6. In the case of this clone: Its antigen is unknown.

This clonotype was sampled from a man under 40 in good health. The chain combines TRBV6-1 with TRBJ2-7; 10 positions match TRBD1. The sequencing input was naive CD4+ T cells sorted from blood. Subset meaning: CD45RA+ positively selected. The CDR3 DNA follows: TGTGCCAGCAGTGTCGGGACAGGGGCTTACTACGAGCAGTACTTC. This sequence encodes CASSVGTGAYYEQYF.